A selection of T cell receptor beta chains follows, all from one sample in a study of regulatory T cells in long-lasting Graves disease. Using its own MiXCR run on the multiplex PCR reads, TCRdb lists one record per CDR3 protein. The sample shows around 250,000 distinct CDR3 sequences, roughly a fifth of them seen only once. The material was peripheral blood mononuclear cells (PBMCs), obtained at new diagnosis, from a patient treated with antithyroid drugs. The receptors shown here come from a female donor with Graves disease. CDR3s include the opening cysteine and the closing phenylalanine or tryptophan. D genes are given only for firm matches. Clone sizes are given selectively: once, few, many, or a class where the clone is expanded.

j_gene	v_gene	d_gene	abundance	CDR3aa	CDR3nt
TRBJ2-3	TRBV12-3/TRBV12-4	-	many	CASSSKVRSTDTQYF	TGTGCCAGTAGTTCGAAGGTCAGAAGCACAGATACGCAGTATTTT
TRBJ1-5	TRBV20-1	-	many	CSASGPGQGGQPQHF	TGCAGTGCTAGTGGTCCAGGGCAGGGAGGACAGCCCCAGCATTTT
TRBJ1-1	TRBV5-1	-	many	CASSDVGVPENTEAFF	TGCGCCAGCAGCGACGTAGGTGTTCCGGAAAACACTGAAGCTTTCTTT
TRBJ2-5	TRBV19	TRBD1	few	CASMGTGGVETQYF	TGTGCCAGTATGGGGACAGGGGGCGTTGAGACCCAGTACTTC
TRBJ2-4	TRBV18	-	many	CASSPDGNIQYF	TGTGCCAGCTCACCAGACGGGAACATTCAGTACTTC
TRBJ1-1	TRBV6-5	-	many	CASSWGSEAFF	TGTGCCAGCAGTTGGGGATCTGAAGCTTTCTTT
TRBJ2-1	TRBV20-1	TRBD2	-	CSASSSGSGEQFF	TGCAGTGCTAGTTCTAGCGGGAGCGGTGAGCAGTTCTTC
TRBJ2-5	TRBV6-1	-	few	CASRGTRDKTQYF	TGTGCCAGCCGCGGCACGAGGGACAAGACCCAGTACTTC
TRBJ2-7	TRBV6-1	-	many	CASSEGSAATYEQYF	TGTGCCAGCAGTGAAGGATCCGCAGCCACCTACGAGCAGTACTTC
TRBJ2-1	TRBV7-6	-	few	CASSLERLGSATYNEQFF	TGTGCCAGCAGCTTAGAGCGGTTGGGTAGCGCCACCTACAATGAGCAGTTCTTC
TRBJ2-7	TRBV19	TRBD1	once	CASSMEGQGVKNEQYF	TGTGCCAGTAGTATGGAGGGACAGGGGGTGAAAAACGAGCAGTACTTC
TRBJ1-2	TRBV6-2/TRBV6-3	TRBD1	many	CASTRTGNYGYTF	TGTGCCAGCACCCGGACAGGGAACTATGGCTACACCTTC
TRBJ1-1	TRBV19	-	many	CASSGQNTEAFF	TGTGCCAGTAGTGGACAGAACACTGAAGCTTTCTTT
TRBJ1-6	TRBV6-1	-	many	CASSLSSSNSPLHF	TGTGCCAGCAGTCTTTCCAGCAGTAATTCACCCCTCCACTTT
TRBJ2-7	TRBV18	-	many	CASSPPTRYEQYF	TGTGCCAGCTCACCTCCGACCCGATACGAGCAGTACTTC
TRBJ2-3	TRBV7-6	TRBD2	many	CASSLGEGVLTDTQYF	TGTGCCAGCAGCTTAGGGGAGGGAGTACTTACAGATACGCAGTATTTT
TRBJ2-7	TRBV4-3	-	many	CASSQDSYYEQYF	TGCGCCAGCAGCCAAGATTCCTACTACGAGCAGTACTTC
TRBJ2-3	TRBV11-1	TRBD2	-	CASSQDGRLAGGTDTQYF	TGTGCCAGCAGCCAAGATGGGCGACTAGCGGGGGGCACAGATACGCAGTATTTT
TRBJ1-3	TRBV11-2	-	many	CASSLGGFNSGNTIYF	TGTGCCAGCAGCTTAGGCGGTTTCAACTCTGGAAACACCATATATTTT
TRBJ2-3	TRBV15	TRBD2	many	CATSNSGGGGDTQYF	TGTGCCACCAGCAATAGCGGGGGGGGGGGAGATACGCAGTATTTT